Listed here are 31 T cell receptor beta chains from one sample, sequenced in a study of shared clonotypes between healthy human individuals. Only in-frame clones appear in the TCRdb table, and some are missing; sequencing was by immunoSEQ multiplex PCR. The data contain just over 2,000,000 clones, approximately 94% of them seen just once; the ten biggest clones take up roughly 1%. As defined, naive CD8 cells were CD45RO-negative and positively selected for CCR7, with terminally differentiated effector memory CD45RA+ cells excluded. The sequencing input was naive CD8+ T cells sorted from blood. All receptors derive from a man aged 18 to 29 in good health.

The V gene is TRBV7-9, the J gene TRBJ2-5; 7 bases are a match to TRBD1. Germline values: CDR1 SEHNR, CDR2 FQNEAQ (reference sequence). This CDR3 comprises 15 residues. V was clipped by 8 bases and J by 5 bases; unmatched bases: 14. As DNA, the CDR3 is TGTGCCAGCTATCCCGGGACAGCCGCTTGGGAGACCCAGTACTTC. Amino acids: CASYPGTAAWETQYF.

The V and J genes are TRBV13 and TRBJ1-2; D perhaps matches TRBD1 (5 bases). Germline V lookup: CDR1 PRHDT, CDR2 FYEKMQ (reference sequence). With 7 bases removed from V and 7 bases from J, the gap between germline ends came to 16 bases. This CDR3 contains 13 residues. CDR3 sequence: CASTVLTGGGYTF. In nucleotides, the CDR3 is TGTGCCAGCACCGTTCTTACAGGAGGTGGCTACACCTTC.

The CDR3 bases are TGCGCCAGCAGCACAGGGACTTTGAACACTGAAGCTTTCTTT. Its translation is CASSTGTLNTEAFF. The chain links TRBV5-1 to TRBJ1-1; possibly TRBD1 for D (6 bases). CDR1 is SGHRS, CDR2 YFSETQ, per germline. CDR3 length equals 14 residues. V was clipped by 4 bases and J by 0 bases, with 10 bases between them.

This sequence joins TRBV4-1 and TRBJ2-7; 14 bases line up with TRBD2. V gave up 3 bases and J gave up 5 bases; unmatched junction bases: 3. Germline V gene sequence: CDR1 MGHRA, CDR2 YSYEKL. The CDR3 totals 15 residues. In DNA, the CDR3 is TGCGCCAGCAGCCAGACTAGCGGGGGGGCTCACGAGCAGTACTTC. Encoded protein: CASSQTSGGAHEQYF.

The chain couples TRBV11-2 to TRBJ2-7; tentative D call: TRBD1 (5 bases). The CDR3 is 14 residues long. Germline V CDR1 and CDR2: SGHAT, FQNNGV. V shed 3 bases and J shed 2 bases, with 11 bases lying between them. The DNA of the CDR3 is TGTGCCAGCAGCTTGGACGGACAAACCTACGAGCAGTACTTC. This encodes CASSLDGQTYEQYF.

The chain joins TRBV4-1 to TRBJ2-7; a weak D match, TRBD2 (6 bases). The CDR3 totals 16 residues. Germline V CDR1 and CDR2: MGHRA, YSYEKL. Deletions cut 0 bases from V and 9 bases from J, with 21 bases between. CDR3 sequence reads: CASSQDSGGYLNGQYF. As DNA, the CDR3 is TGCGCCAGCAGCCAAGATTCCGGGGGATACCTTAACGGGCAGTACTTC.

The chain carries TRBV2 and TRBJ1-3; the D is unclear. V gave up 0 bases and J gave up 0 bases, with 12 bases separating them. This CDR3 has 17 amino acids. Germline assignment: CDR1 SNHLY and CDR2 FYNNEI. The CDR3 here is CASSEAVGFGSGNTIYF. CDR3 in DNA: TGTGCCAGCAGTGAAGCGGTAGGCTTCGGCTCTGGAAACACCATATATTTT.

In the case of this clone: Other DNA sequences of this sample code for an identical CDR3. The chain uses TRBV27 and TRBJ1-1; D not certain. Germline V gene lookup returns CDR1 MNHEY and CDR2 SMNVEV (reference sequence). V was clipped by 2 bases and J by 4 bases, with 8 bases between them. This CDR3 has 13 residues. The CDR3 protein is CASSLGGSTEAFF. The CDR3 nucleotides read TGTGCCAGCAGTTTAGGAGGAAGCACTGAAGCTTTCTTT.

This rearrangement joins TRBV27 to TRBJ2-7; D may be TRBD2 (6 bases). The CDR3 is made up of 15 amino acids. Trimming took off 4 bases at V and 2 bases at J, with 15 bases between the two ends. Germline V gene sequence: CDR1 MNHEY, CDR2 SMNVEV (reference sequence). The DNA of the CDR3 is TGTGCCAGCAGTTCCCTGGCGGGGTTCCCCTACGAGCAGTACTTC. Protein sequence: CASSSLAGFPYEQYF.

The J gene is TRBJ2-7, the V gene TRBV5-5, with 11 bases that match TRBD1. Germline trimming cut 3 bases from V and 5 bases from J; bases unmatched to any gene: 7. This CDR3 has 15 amino acids. CDR1 is SGHKS and CDR2 is YYEKEE in the germline V gene (reference sequence). DNA of the CDR3: TGTGCCAGCAGCTGGGGACAGGGGGAAGCGGACGAGCAGTACTTC. This gives the protein CASSWGQGEADEQYF.

This chain links TRBV11-2 with TRBJ1-4; D unresolved. The CDR3 length is 16 residues. The ends were cut back, 2 bases at V and 0 bases at J, with 10 bases in the middle. In germline, CDR1 is SGHAT, CDR2 FQNNGV. The CDR3 region has the DNA TGTGCCAGCAGCTTACAGAGGTTTGCAACTAATGAAAAACTGTTTTTT. It is translated as CASSLQRFATNEKLFF.

A word on this clone: This sample also contains other DNA sequences that code for the same CDR3. The rearrangement joins TRBV7-9 to TRBJ1-1; no clear D gene. Germline V CDR1 and CDR2: SEHNR, FQNEAQ (reference sequence). This CDR3 spans 12 amino acids. V lost 1 base and J lost 4, with 4 bases in between. The CDR3 reads CASSLVVTEAFF. In DNA form, the CDR3 reads TGTGCCAGCAGCTTAGTCGTCACTGAAGCTTTCTTT. The full variable domain, with the rest looked up from reference TRBV7-9 and TRBJ1-1, is DTGVSQNPRHKITKRGQNVTFRCDPISEHNRLYWYRQTLGQGPEFLTYFQNEAQLEKSRLLSDRFSAERPKGSFSTLEIQRTEQGDSAMYLCASSLVVTEAFFGQGTRLTVV.

The J gene is TRBJ2-1, the V gene TRBV29-1, with 10 bases fitting TRBD1. Per germline, CDR1 SQVTM and CDR2 ANQGSEA. V gave up 6 bases and J gave up 4 bases; unmatched junction bases: 15. This CDR3 comprises 17 residues. The CDR3 protein is CSVLGQGVGYRYNEQFF. For the CDR3, the DNA is TGCAGCGTCCTCGGACAGGGGGTTGGTTACCGATACAATGAGCAGTTCTTC.

The J gene is TRBJ2-1, the V gene TRBV5-4; 11 bases line up with TRBD2. Germline trimming cut 3 bases from V and 6 bases from J; bases unmatched to any gene: 8. This CDR3 comprises 16 residues. Germline CDR1 reads SGHNT; CDR2 reads YYREEE (reference sequence). CDR3 bases: TGTGCCAGCAGCTCGGAACTAGCGGGAGTATCCAATGAGCAGTTCTTC. The encoded protein is CASSSELAGVSNEQFF.

This clone has only one observation. The rearrangement links TRBV10-2 to TRBJ2-7, with 8 nucleotides matching TRBD2. Germline V gives CDR1 WSHSY, CDR2 SAAADI. The CDR3 runs 16 residues. The V gene end was trimmed by 3 bases and the J gene end by 5 bases; junction bases not matched to a gene: 12. DNA of the CDR3: TGCGCCAGCAGTGAAAGTATGATCACAGCGGGAGACGAGCAGTACTTC. This gives the protein CASSESMITAGDEQYF.

The gene calls are TRBV30 and TRBJ1-2, with D possibly TRBD1 on 5 matching bases. There are 13 residues in the CDR3. V shed 4 bases and J shed 3 bases, with 12 bases lying between them. The V gene's germline CDR1 is GTSNPN and CDR2 SVGIG (reference sequence). The CDR3 nucleotides are TGTGCCTGGACCCGGGGCGGTGACTATGGCTACACCTTC. This codes for CAWTRGGDYGYTF.

Of note for this clone: Within the sample, other DNA sequences also encode this same CDR3. V and J are TRBV19 and TRBJ2-7; 9 bases line up with TRBD1. The trim removed 3 bases at V and 2 bases at J, leaving 2 bases unmatched. CDR1 is LNHDA, CDR2 SQIVND, per germline (reference sequence). The CDR3 length is 14 residues. The CDR3 DNA follows: TGTGCCAGTAGTATGACAGGGGGAGCCTACGAGCAGTACTTC. This sequence encodes CASSMTGGAYEQYF.

V and J are TRBV13 and TRBJ2-7; 10 bases align to TRBD1. The V and J ends lost 5 bases and 3 bases, in that order; junction bases with no gene match: 7. Per germline, CDR1 PRHDT and CDR2 FYEKMQ (reference sequence). The CDR3 length is 15 residues. The CDR3 here is CASSHRTGGDYEQYF. The CDR3 bases are TGTGCCAGCAGCCACCGGACAGGGGGGGACTACGAGCAGTACTTC.

The chain links TRBV6-1 to TRBJ2-1, with a possible D match to TRBD2 (5 bases). Trimming left V 0 bases short and J 4 bases short, with 16 bases between. The germline V gene has CDR1 MNHNS and CDR2 SASEGT. The CDR3 has 17 residues. CDR3 sequence: CASSEARTAWEYNEQFF. In nucleotides, the CDR3 is TGTGCCAGCAGTGAAGCCCGGACTGCCTGGGAGTACAATGAGCAGTTCTTC.

This clone has a single count. This rearrangement joins TRBV10-2 to TRBJ2-7; 13 nucleotides align to TRBD2. Germline CDR1 reads WSHSY; CDR2 reads SAAADI. V was clipped by 1 base and J by 7 bases; unmatched bases: 7. This CDR3 spans 16 amino acids. CDR3 sequence reads: CASSELLAGGPEEQYF. Here the CDR3 DNA reads TGCGCCAGCAGTGAGTTACTAGCGGGAGGGCCGGAGGAGCAGTACTTC.

The rearrangement uses TRBV7-9 and TRBJ1-2, with D tentatively TRBD1 (5 bases). CDR3 length: 12 amino acids. CDR1 SEHNR and CDR2 FQNEAQ come from the germline V gene (reference sequence). Trimming left V 6 bases short and J 7 bases short, with 12 bases between. For the CDR3, the DNA is TGTGCCAGCAGTTCTGGGGCGGGTGGCTACACCTTC. Its protein is CASSSGAGGYTF.

The rearrangement joins TRBV6-1 to TRBJ1-1; the D is unclear. V dropped 1 base and J dropped 4 bases, with 7 bases sitting between them. Germline CDR1 reads MNHNS; CDR2 reads SASEGT. CDR3 length equals 13 residues. The CDR3 region is CASSEVTVTEAFF. The CDR3, as DNA: TGTGCCAGCAGTGAAGTTACAGTCACTGAAGCTTTCTTT.

This clone appeared a single time. The chain recombines TRBV12-5 with TRBJ2-7; weak D call: TRBD1 (5 bases). Trimming left V 3 bases short and J 2 bases short, with 11 bases between. Germline V gene sequence: CDR1 LGHNT, CDR2 FRNRAP. The CDR3 consists of 14 residues. Here the CDR3 reads CASGFGQSTYEQYF. The CDR3 nucleotides read TGTGCTAGTGGTTTCGGACAATCTACCTACGAGCAGTACTTC.

V is TRBV2 and J is TRBJ1-5; possible D gene TRBD1, 6 bases. Between the trimmed V and J ends, which lost 6 bases and 2 bases, there was a span of 11 bases. Germline loops: CDR1 SNHLY, CDR2 FYNNEI. The CDR3 is 14 residues long. DNA for the CDR3: TGTGCCAGCAGCCAGGGGTCAGGCAATCAGCCCCAGCATTTT. It specifies CASSQGSGNQPQHF.

The chain is built from TRBV2 and TRBJ2-7; D is ambiguous. CDR1 and CDR2 (germline): SNHLY, FYNNEI. Trimming shortened V by 5 bases and J by 6 bases, and 8 bases separated the two germline ends. This CDR3 is built from 11 residues. CDR3 sequence reads: CASSFRPEQYF. The DNA of the CDR3 is TGTGCCAGCAGTTTCAGACCCGAGCAGTACTTC.

The gene calls are TRBV29-1 and TRBJ2-1, with no clear D. This CDR3 has 13 amino acids. V was cut by 2 bases and J by 2 bases, with 7 bases left in between. Germline CDR1 reads SQVTM; CDR2 reads ANQGSEA. CDR3 bases: TGCAGCGTTGAACAGACGACCTACAATGAGCAGTTCTTC. It codes for CSVEQTTYNEQFF.

The chain recombines TRBV7-6 with TRBJ2-7; 15 positions match TRBD2. Germline values: CDR1 SGHVS, CDR2 FNYEAQ. The CDR3 runs 18 residues. V shed 2 bases and J 3 bases; nucleotides not matched to a gene: 8. The CDR3 protein is CASSLLSGLAGGLYEQYF. The CDR3 nucleotides read TGTGCCAGCAGCTTACTATCCGGACTAGCGGGAGGGCTCTACGAGCAGTACTTC. Using reference TRBV7-6 and TRBJ2-7 for the parts outside the CDR3, the full variable domain is GAGVSQSPRYKVTKRGQDVALRCDPISGHVSLYWYRQALGQGPEFLTYFNYEAQQDKSGLPNDRFSAERPEGSISTLTIQRTEQRDSAMYRCASSLLSGLAGGLYEQYFGPGTRLTVT.

This clone was observed a few times. CDR3 bases: TGTGCCAGCAGCCCAGAGCGGGGAACTAGCACAGATACGCAGTATTTT. This sequence encodes CASSPERGTSTDTQYF. The chain recombines TRBV7-9 with TRBJ2-3; 7 bases map to TRBD2. This CDR3 comprises 16 residues. Trimming took 5 bases from V and 0 from J; bases not matched to a gene: 8. Germline V gene lookup returns CDR1 SEHNR and CDR2 FQNEAQ (reference sequence).

This chain connects TRBV4-1 to TRBJ2-1; 9 bases are a match to TRBD2. The germline gives CDR1 MGHRA, CDR2 YSYEKL. V shed 4 bases, J shed 9 bases, and the junction held 13 bases outside the gene matches. The CDR3 is 16 amino acids. CDR3 in amino acids: CASSPSNSGRSGEQFF. Here the CDR3 DNA reads TGCGCCAGCAGCCCTTCCAATAGCGGGAGATCTGGTGAGCAGTTCTTC.

The rearrangement uses TRBV4-2 and TRBJ1-2; no reliable D call. This CDR3 is 15 amino acids long. The germline V gene encodes CDR1 LGHNA and CDR2 YNFKEQ. Between the trimmed V and J ends, which lost 0 bases and 4 bases, there was a span of 12 bases. This CDR3 is CASSQDPLSGYGYTF. The DNA for the CDR3 is TGTGCCAGCAGCCAAGACCCCCTATCAGGCTATGGCTACACCTTC.

This chain connects TRBV30 to TRBJ2-2; D not certain. Germline-derived CDR1 and CDR2 are GTSNPN and SVGIG (reference sequence). The V and J ends lost 2 bases and 2 bases respectively, with 3 bases between them. CDR3 length: 12 amino acids. This CDR3 is CAWSPNTGELFF. The CDR3 nucleotides read TGTGCCTGGAGTCCCAACACCGGGGAGCTGTTTTTT.